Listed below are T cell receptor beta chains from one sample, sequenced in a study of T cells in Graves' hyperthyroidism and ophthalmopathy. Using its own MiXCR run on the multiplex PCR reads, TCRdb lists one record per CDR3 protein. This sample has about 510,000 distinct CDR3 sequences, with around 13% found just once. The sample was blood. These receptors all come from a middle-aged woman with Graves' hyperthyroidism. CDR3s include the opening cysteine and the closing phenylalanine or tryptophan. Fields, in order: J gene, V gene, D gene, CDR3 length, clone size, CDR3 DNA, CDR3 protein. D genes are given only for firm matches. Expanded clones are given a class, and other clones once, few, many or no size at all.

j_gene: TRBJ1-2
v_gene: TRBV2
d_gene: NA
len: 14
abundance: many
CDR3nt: TGTGCCAGCAGTGGGTCGGCAGGGTTCAAAGGCTACACCTTC
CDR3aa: CASSGSAGFKGYTF

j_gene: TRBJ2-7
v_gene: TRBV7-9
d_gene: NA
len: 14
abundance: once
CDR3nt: TGTGCCAGCAGCTTAGCTGGCGGTAGCTTGGAGCAGTACTTC
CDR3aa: CASSLAGGSLEQYF

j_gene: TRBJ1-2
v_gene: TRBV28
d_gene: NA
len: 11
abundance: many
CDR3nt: TGTGCCAGCACGGGGGCGTTTGGCTACACCTTC
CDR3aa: CASTGAFGYTF

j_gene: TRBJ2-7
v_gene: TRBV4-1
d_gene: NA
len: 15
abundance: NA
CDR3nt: TGCGCCAGCAGCCAAGGAGAAGGGACCAGGTACGAGCAGTACTTC
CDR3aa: CASSQGEGTRYEQYF

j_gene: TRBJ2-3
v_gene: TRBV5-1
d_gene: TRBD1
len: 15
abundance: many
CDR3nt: TGCGCCAGCAGCCCGGGACAGGGGTCATCAGATACGCAGTATTTT
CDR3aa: CASSPGQGSSDTQYF

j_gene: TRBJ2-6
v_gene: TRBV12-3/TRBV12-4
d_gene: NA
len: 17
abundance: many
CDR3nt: TGTGCCAGCAGTTTAGGTGGACGGACCTCTGGGGCCAACGTCCTGACTTTC
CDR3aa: CASSLGGRTSGANVLTF

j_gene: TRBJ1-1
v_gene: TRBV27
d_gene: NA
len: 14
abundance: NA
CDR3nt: TGTGCCAGCAATTTATCGGGCCTAAACACTGAAGCTTTCTTT
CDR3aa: CASNLSGLNTEAFF

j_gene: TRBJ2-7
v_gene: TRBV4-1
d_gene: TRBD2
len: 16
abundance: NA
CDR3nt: TGCGCCAGCAGCCAAGGGCACGGGCTAGCGGGAGAGGAGCAGTACTTC
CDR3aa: CASSQGHGLAGEEQYF

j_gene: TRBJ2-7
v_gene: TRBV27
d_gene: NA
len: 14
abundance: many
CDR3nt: TGTGCCAGCAGTTCCTATCTAATTCCCCACGAGCAGTACTTC
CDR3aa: CASSSYLIPHEQYF

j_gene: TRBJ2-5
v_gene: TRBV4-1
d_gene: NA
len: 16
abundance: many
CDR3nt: TGCGCCAGCAGCTTCGTCCAGGGCTACCGCAAAGAGACCCAGTACTTC
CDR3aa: CASSFVQGYRKETQYF

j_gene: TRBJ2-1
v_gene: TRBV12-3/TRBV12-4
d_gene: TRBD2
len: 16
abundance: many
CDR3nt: TGTGCCAGCAGTCTTGACCTAGCGGGATCCTACAATGAGCAGTTCTTC
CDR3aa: CASSLDLAGSYNEQFF

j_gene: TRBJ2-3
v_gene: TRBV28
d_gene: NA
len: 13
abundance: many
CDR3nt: TGTGCCAGCAGTACGACAGCTGGGGATACGCAGTATTTT
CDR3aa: CASSTTAGDTQYF

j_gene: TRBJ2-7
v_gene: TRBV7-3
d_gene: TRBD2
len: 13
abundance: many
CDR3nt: TGTGCCAGCCTGGCGGGAGTATCCTACGAGCAGTACTTC
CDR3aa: CASLAGVSYEQYF

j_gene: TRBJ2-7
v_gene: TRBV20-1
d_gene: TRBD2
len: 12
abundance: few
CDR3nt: TGCAGTGCTAGAAAGGCGGGGGAAGAGCAGTACTTC
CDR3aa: CSARKAGEEQYF

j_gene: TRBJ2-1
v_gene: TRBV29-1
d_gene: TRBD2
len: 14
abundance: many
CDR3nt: TGCAGCGTTGAAACTAGCGGGACAACAGATGAGCAGTTCTTC
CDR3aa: CSVETSGTTDEQFF

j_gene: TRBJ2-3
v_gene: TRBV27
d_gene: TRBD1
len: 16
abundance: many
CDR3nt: TGTGCCAGCAGCCTACGACAGGGGTTTAGCACAGATACGCAGTATTTT
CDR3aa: CASSLRQGFSTDTQYF

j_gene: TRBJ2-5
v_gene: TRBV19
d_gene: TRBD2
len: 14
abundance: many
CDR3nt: TGTGCCAGTAGTAAGGCGGGAGTAAGAGAGACCCAGTACTTC
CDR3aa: CASSKAGVRETQYF

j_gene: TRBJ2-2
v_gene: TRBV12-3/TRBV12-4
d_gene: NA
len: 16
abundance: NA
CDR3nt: TGTGCCAGCAGTACCGGGACCCACCCGAGGACCGGGGAGCTGTTTTTT
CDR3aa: CASSTGTHPRTGELFF

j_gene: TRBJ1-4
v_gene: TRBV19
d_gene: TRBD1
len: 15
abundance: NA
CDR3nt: TGTGCCAGTAGTATGACCAACAGGGGGCCTCTAAAACTGTTTTTT
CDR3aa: CASSMTNRGPLKLFF

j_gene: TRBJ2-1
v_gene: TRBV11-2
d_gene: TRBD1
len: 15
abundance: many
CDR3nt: TGTGCCAGCAGCCTGACAGGGGATTTCTACAATGAGCAGTTCTTC
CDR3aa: CASSLTGDFYNEQFF

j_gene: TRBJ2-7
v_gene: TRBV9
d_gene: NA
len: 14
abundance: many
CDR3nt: TGTGCCAGCAGCCCTCGGACGAATGGTCACGAGCAGTACTTC
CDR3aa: CASSPRTNGHEQYF

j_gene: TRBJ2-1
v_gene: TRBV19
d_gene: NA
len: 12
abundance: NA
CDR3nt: TGTGCCAGTAGCAGACAGAGGAATGAGCAGTTCTTC
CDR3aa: CASSRQRNEQFF

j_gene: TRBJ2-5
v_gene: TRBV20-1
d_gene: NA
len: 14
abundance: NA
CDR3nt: TGCAGTGCTTCGGGGGGCGGGAGAGGTGAGACCCAGTACTTC
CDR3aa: CSASGGGRGETQYF

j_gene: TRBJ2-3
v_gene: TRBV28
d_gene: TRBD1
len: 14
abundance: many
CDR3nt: TGTGCCAGCAGTTTGACAGGGCTCACAGATACGCAGTATTTT
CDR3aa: CASSLTGLTDTQYF

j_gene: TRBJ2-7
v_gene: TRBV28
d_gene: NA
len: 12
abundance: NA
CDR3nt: TGTGCCAGCCACAGTGATTCCTACGAGCAGTACTTC
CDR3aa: CASHSDSYEQYF

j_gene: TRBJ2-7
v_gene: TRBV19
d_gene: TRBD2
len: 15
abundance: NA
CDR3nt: TGTGCCAGTAGCACTAGCGGGAGGGCCTATGACAAGCAGTACTTC
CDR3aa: CASSTSGRAYDKQYF

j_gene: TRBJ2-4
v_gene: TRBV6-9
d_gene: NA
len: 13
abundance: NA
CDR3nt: TGTGCCATAAGGACCGCAGCCAAAAACATTCAGTACTTC
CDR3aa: CAIRTAAKNIQYF

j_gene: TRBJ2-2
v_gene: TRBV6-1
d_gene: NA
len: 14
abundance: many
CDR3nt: TGTGCCAGCAGTGAACTCAGGGTGTCCGGGGAGCTGTTTTTT
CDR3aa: CASSELRVSGELFF

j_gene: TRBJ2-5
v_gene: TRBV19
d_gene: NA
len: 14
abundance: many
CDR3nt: TGTGCCAGTAGTCCTCGGGACGAACTAGAGACCCAGTACTTC
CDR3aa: CASSPRDELETQYF

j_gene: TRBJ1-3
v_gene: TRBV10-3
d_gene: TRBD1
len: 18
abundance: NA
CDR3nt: TGTGCCACCTCGAAACCCTTGTCCGGGACAGGGTCTGGAAACACCATATATTTT
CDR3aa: CATSKPLSGTGSGNTIYF

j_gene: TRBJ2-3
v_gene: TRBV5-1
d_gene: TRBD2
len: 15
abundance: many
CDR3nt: TGCGCCAGCAGCTTGGCCGCGGGAGGCACAGATACGCAGTATTTT
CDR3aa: CASSLAAGGTDTQYF

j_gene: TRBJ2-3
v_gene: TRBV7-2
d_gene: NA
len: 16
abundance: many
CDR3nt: TGTGCCAGCAGCTTGCTTGATGGGGATGTGACAGATACGCAGTATTTT
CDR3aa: CASSLLDGDVTDTQYF

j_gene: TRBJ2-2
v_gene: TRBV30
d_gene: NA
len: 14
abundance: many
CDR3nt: TGTGCCTGGAGTGTATTAGCGCCCACCGGGGAGCTGTTTTTT
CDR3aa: CAWSVLAPTGELFF

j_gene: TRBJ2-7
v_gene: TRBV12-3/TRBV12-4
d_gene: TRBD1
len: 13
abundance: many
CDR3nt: TGTGCCAGCAGTTCGGACAGGTACTACGAGCAGTACTTC
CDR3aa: CASSSDRYYEQYF

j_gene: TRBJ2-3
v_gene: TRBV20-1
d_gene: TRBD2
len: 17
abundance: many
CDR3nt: TGCAGTGCTAGAGCGGGCCTAGCGGGAGGGCTAGTAGATACGCAGTATTTT
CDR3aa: CSARAGLAGGLVDTQYF

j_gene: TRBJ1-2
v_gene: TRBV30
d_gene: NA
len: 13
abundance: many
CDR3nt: TGTGCCTGGACACCCATGGGAACACGCGGCTACACCTTC
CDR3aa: CAWTPMGTRGYTF

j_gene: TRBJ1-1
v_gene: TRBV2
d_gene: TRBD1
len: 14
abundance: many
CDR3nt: TGTGCCAGCAGTATCCCGGGACAGTACACTGAAGCTTTCTTT
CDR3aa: CASSIPGQYTEAFF

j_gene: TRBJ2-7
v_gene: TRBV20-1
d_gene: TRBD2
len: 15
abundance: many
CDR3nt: TGCAGTGCCACCGGACTAGCGGGAAATCCCTACGAGCAGTACTTC
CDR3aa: CSATGLAGNPYEQYF

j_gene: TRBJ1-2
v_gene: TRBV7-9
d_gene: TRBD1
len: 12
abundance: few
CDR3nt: TGTGCCAGCGGAACAGGGGCTCATGGCTACACCTTC
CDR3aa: CASGTGAHGYTF

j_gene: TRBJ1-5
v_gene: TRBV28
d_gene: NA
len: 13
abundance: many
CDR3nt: TGTGCCAGCAGCGCGACTCTCTTCGCCCCCCAGCATTTT
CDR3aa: CASSATLFAPQHF

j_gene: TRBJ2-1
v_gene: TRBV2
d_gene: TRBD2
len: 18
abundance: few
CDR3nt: TGTGCCAGCAGTGAATGGTCTAGCGGGAGAAAAACATACAATGAGCAGTTCTTC
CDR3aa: CASSEWSSGRKTYNEQFF

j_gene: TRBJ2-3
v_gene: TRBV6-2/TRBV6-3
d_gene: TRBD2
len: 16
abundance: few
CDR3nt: TGTGCCAGCAGTTACTTACCGGGACTAGCGACAGATACGCAGTATTTT
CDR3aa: CASSYLPGLATDTQYF

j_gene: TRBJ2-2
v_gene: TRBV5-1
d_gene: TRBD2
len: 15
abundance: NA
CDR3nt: TGCGCCAGCAGCCTAAGCGGGAGGGAGACCGGGGAGCTGTTTTTT
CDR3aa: CASSLSGRETGELFF

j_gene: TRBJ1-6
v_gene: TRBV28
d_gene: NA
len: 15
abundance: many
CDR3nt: TGTGCCAGCAGTGACCCGTTCGGAACCTATTCACCCCTCCACTTT
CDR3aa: CASSDPFGTYSPLHF

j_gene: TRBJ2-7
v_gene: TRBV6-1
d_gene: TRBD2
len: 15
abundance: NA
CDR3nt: TGTGCCAGCAAGGAGGGTGCGGGAGCATCTTACGAGCAGTACTTC
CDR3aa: CASKEGAGASYEQYF

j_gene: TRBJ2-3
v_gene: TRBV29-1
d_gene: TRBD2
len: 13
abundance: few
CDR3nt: TGCAGCTTGACTAGCGGGAAGGGGGATACGCAGTATTTT
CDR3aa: CSLTSGKGDTQYF

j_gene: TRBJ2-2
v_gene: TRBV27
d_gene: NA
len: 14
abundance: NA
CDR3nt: TGTGCCAGCAGAGAGACAGAAGGCACCGGGGAGCTGTTTTTT
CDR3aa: CASRETEGTGELFF